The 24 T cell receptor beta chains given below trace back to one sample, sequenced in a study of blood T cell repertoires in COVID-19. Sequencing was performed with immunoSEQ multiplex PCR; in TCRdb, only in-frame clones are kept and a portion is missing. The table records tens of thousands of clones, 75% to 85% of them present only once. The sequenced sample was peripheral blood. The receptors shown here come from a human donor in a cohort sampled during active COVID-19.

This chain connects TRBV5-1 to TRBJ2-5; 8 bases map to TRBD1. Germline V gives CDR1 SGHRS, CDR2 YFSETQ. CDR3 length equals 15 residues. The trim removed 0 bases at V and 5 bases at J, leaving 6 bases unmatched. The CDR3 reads CASSLGQGAGETQYF. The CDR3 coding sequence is TGCGCCAGCAGCTTGGGCCAGGGGGCCGGGGAGACCCAGTACTTC. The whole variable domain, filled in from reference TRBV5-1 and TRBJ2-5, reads KAGVTQTPRYLIKTRGQQVTLSCSPISGHRSVSWYQQTPGQGLQFLFEYFSETQRNKGNFPGRFSGRQFSNSRSEMNVSTLELGDSALYLCASSLGQGAGETQYFGPGTRLLVL.

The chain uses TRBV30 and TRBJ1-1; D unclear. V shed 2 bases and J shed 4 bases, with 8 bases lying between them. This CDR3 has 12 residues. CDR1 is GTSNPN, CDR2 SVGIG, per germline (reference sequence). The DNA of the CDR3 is TGTGCCTGGAGTATGATGGCCACTGAAGCTTTCTTT. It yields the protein CAWSMMATEAFF.

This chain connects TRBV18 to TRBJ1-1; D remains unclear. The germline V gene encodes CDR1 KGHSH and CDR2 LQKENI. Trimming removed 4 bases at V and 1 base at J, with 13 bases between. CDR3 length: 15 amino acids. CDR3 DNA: TGTGCCAGCTCACTGCATGGTGAGGGGAACACTGAAGCTTTCTTT. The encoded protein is CASSLHGEGNTEAFF.

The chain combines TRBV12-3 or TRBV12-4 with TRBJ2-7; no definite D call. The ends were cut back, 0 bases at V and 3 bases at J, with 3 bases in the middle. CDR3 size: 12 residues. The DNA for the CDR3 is TGTGCCAGCAGTTTAGCCCACTACGAGCAGTACTTC. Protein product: CASSLAHYEQYF.

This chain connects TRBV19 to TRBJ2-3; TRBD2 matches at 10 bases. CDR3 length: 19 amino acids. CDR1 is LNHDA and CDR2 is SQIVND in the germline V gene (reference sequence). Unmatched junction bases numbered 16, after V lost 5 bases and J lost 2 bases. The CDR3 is CASSPYSGRAYSSTDTQYF. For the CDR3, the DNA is TGTGCCAGTAGTCCTTACAGCGGGAGGGCCTATAGTTCCACAGATACGCAGTATTTT.

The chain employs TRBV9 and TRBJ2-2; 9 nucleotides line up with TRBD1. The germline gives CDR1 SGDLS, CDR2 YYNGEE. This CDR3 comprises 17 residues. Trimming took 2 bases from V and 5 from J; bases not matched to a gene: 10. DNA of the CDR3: TGTGCCAGCAGCGTTTCAACCGGGACAGGGACTACCGGGGAGCTGTTTTTT. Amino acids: CASSVSTGTGTTGELFF.

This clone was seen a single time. The CDR3 region is CASSRLLGFNEQFF. In DNA, the CDR3 is TGTGCCAGCAGCCGCCTCCTAGGTTTCAATGAGCAGTTCTTC. The chain joins TRBV11-2 to TRBJ2-1; D unresolved. The CDR3 has 14 residues. Germline CDR1 SGHAT, CDR2 FQNNGV. V lost 5 bases, J lost 6 bases, and 14 bases lay in between.

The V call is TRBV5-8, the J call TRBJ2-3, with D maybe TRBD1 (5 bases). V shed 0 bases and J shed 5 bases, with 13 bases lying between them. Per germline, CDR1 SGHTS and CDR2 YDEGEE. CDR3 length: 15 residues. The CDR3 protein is CASSLGQPTLDTQYF. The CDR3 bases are TGTGCCAGCAGCTTGGGACAGCCCACTCTAGATACGCAGTATTTT.

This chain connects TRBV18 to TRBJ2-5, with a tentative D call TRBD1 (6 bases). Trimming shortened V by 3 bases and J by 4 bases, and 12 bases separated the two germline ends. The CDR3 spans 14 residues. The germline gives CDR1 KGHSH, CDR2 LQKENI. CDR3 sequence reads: CASSPGRGGETQYF. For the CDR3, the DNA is TGTGCCAGCTCACCGGGCAGGGGTGGAGAGACCCAGTACTTC. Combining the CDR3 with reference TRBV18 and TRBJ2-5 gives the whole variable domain NAGVMQNPRHLVRRRGQEARLRCSPMKGHSHVYWYRQLPEEGLKFMVYLQKENIIDESGMPKERFSAEFPKEGPSILRIQQVVRGDSAAYFCASSPGRGGETQYFGPGTRLLVL.

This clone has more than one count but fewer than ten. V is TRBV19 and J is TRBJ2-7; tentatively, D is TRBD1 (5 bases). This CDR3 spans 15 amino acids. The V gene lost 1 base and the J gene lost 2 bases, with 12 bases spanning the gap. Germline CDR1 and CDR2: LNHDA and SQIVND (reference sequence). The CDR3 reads CASSIGTGWAYEQYF. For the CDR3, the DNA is TGTGCCAGTAGTATAGGTACAGGATGGGCCTACGAGCAGTACTTC.

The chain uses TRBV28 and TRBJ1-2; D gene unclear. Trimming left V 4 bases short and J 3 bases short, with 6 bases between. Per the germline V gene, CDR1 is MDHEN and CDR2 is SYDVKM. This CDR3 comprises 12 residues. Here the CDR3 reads CASSSPDYGYTF. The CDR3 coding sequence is TGTGCCAGCAGTTCCCCAGACTATGGCTACACCTTC.

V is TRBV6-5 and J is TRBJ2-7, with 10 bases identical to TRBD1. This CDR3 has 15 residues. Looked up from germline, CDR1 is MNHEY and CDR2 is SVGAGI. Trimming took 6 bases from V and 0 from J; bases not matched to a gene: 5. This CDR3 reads CASRTGQGSSYEQYF. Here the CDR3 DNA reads TGTGCCAGCAGGACGGGACAGGGGAGCTCCTACGAGCAGTACTTC.

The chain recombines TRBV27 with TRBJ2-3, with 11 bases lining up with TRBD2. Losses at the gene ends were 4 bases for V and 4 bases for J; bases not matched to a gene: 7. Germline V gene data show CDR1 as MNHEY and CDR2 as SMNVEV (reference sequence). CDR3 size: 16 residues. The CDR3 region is CASSSWGTSGSDTQYF. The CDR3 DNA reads TGTGCCAGCAGTTCTTGGGGGACTAGCGGTTCAGATACGCAGTATTTT.

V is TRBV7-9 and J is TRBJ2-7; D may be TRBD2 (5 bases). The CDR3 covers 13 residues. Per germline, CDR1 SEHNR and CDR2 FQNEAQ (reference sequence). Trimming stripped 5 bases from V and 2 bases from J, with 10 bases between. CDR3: CASSPNSAYEQYF. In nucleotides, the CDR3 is TGTGCCAGCAGCCCGAATAGCGCCTACGAGCAGTACTTC.

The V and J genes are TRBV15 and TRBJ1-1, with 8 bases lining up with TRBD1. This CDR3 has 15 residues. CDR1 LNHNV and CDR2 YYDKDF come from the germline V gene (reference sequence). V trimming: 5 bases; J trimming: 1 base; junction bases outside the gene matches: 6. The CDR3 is CATSRPGTGNTEAFF. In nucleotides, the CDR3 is TGTGCCACCAGCCGCCCCGGGACAGGGAACACTGAAGCTTTCTTT.

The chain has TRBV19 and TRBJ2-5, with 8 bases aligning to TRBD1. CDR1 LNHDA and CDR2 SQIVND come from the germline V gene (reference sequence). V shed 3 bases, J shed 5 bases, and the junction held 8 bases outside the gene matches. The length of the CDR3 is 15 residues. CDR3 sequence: CASSIPSGGAETQYF. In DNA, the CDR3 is TGTGCCAGTAGTATCCCCTCAGGGGGCGCGGAGACCCAGTACTTC. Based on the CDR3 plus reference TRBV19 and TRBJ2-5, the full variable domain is DGGITQSPKYLFRKEGQNVTLSCEQNLNHDAMYWYRQDPGQGLRLIYYSQIVNDFQKGDIAEGYSVSREKKESFPLTVTSAQKNPTAFYLCASSIPSGGAETQYFGPGTRLLVL.

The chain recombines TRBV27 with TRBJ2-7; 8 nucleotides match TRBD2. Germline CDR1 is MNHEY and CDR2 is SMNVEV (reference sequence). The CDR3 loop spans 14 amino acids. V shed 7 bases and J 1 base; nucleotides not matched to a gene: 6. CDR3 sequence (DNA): TGTGCCAGCACGCCACTAGCGGAATCCTACGAGCAGTACTTC. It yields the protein CASTPLAESYEQYF.

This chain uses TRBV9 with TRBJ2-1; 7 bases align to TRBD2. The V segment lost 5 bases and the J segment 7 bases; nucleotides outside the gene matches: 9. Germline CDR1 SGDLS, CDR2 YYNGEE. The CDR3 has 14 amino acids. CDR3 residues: CASSREGSFNEQFF. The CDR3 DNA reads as TGTGCCAGCAGTAGGGAGGGTAGTTTTAATGAGCAGTTCTTC.

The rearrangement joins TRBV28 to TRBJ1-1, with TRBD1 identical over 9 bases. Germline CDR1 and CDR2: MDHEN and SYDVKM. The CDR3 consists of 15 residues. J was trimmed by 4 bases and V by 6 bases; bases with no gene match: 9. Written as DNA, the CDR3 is TGTGCCAGCAGAAAAACAGGGGGCGTGCTCACTGAAGCTTTCTTT. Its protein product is CASRKTGGVLTEAFF.

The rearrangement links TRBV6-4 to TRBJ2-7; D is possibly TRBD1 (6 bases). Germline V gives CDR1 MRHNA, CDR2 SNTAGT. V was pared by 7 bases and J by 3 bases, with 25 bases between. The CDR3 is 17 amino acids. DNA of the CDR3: TGTGCCAGCATGGACAGTTCTTTTTCGAGTAAGGACTACGAGCAGTACTTC. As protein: CASMDSSFSSKDYEQYF.

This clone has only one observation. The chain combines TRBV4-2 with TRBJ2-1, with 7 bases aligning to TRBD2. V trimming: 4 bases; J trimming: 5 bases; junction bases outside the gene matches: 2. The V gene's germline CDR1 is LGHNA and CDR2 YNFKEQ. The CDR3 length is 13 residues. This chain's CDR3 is CASSPGTNNEQFF. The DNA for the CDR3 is TGTGCCAGCAGCCCCGGGACTAACAATGAGCAGTTCTTC.

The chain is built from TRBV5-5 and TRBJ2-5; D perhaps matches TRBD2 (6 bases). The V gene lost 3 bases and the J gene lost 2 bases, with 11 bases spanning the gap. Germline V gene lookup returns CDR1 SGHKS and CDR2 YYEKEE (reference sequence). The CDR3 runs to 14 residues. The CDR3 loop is CASSSTGRQETQYF. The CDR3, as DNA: TGTGCCAGCAGCTCAACCGGGAGACAAGAGACCCAGTACTTC.

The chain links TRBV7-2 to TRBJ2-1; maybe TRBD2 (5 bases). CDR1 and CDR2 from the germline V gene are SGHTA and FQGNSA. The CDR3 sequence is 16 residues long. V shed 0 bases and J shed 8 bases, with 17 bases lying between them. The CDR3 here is CASSLAPSSGQDEQFF. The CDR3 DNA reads TGTGCCAGCAGCTTAGCGCCTAGCTCGGGCCAAGATGAGCAGTTCTTC.

The CDR3 bases are TGTGCCAGCAGCCTCCTGGGGGCAGGGGGCCTGAATGAGCAGTTCTTC. Translation: CASSLLGAGGLNEQFF. V usage is TRBV9 and J usage is TRBJ2-1; 8 bases agree with TRBD1. This CDR3 comprises 16 residues. The junction had 13 bases not matched to a gene; V was cut back by 4 bases and J by 7 bases. Germline CDR1 SGDLS, CDR2 YYNGEE.